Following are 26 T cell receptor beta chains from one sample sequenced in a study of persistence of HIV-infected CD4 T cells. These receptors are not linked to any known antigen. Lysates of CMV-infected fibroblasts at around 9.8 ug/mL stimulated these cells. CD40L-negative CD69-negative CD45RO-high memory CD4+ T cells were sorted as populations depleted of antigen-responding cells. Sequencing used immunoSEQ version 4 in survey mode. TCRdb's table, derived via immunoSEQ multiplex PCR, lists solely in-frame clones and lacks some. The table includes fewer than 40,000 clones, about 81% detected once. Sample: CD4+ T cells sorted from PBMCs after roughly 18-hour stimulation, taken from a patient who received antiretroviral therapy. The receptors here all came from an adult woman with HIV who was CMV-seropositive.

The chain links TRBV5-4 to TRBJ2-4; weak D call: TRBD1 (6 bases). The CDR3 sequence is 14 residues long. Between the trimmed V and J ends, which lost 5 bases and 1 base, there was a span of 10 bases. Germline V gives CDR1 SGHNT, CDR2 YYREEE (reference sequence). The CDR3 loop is CASRPDRAKNIQYF. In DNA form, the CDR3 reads TGTGCCAGCAGACCTGACAGGGCCAAAAACATTCAGTACTTC.

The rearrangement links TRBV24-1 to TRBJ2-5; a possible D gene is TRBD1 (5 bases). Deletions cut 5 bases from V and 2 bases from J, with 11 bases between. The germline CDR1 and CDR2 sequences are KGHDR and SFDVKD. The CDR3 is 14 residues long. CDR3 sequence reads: CATSADSKQETQYF. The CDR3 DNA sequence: TGTGCCACCAGTGCAGACAGCAAACAAGAGACCCAGTACTTC.

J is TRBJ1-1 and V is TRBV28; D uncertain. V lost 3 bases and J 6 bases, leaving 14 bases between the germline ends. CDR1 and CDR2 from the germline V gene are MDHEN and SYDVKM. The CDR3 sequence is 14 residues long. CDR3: CASSFRASNSEAFF. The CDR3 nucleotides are TGTGCCAGCAGTTTTCGGGCGAGTAATTCTGAAGCTTTCTTT. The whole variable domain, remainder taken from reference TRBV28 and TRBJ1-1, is DVKVTQSSRYLVKRTGEKVFLECVQDMDHENMFWYRQDPGLGLRLIYFSYDVKMKEKGDIPEGYSVSREKKERFSLILESASTNQTSMYLCASSFRASNSEAFFGQGTRLTVV.

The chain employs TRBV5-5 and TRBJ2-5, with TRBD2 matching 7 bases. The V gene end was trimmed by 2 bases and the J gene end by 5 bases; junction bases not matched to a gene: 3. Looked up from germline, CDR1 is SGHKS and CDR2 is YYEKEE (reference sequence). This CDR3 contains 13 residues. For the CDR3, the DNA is TGTGCCAGCAGCTTACTGGGAGGGGAGACCCAGTACTTC. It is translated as CASSLLGGETQYF.

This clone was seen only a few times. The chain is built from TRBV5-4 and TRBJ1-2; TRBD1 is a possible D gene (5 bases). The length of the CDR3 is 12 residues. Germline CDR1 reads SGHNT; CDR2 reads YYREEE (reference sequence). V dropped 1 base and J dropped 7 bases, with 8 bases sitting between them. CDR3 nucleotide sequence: TGTGCCAGCAGCTTGTGGGGGAGTGGCTACACCTTC. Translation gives CASSLWGSGYTF.

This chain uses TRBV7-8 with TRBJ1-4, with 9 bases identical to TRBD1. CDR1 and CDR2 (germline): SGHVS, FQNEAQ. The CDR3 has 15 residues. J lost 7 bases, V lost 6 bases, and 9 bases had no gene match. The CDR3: CASSGTGGAGEKLFF. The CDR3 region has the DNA TGTGCCAGCAGTGGAACAGGGGGCGCGGGTGAAAAACTGTTTTTT.

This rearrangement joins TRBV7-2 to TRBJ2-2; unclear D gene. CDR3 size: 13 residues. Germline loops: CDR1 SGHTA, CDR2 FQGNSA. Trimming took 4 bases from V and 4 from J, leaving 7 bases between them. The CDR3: CASSYWATGELFF. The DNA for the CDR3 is TGTGCCAGCAGCTATTGGGCCACCGGGGAGCTGTTTTTT.

As DNA, the CDR3 is TGTGCCAGCGGGGGACATTCGGCGACAGAATATGGCTACACCTTC. Amino acids: CASGGHSATEYGYTF. The chain links TRBV27 to TRBJ1-2; D possibly corresponds to TRBD1 (6 bases). Germline V gives CDR1 MNHEY, CDR2 SMNVEV (reference sequence). V lost 8 bases and J lost 5, with 21 bases in between. The CDR3 runs 15 residues.

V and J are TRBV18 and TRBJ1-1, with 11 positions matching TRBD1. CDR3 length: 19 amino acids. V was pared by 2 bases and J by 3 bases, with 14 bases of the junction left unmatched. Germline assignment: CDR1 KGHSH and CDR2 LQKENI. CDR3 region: CASSPGVARDRGIYTEAFF. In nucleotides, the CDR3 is TGTGCCAGCTCACCAGGGGTAGCTCGGGACAGGGGGATATACACTGAAGCTTTCTTT.

CDR3 residues: CASREPGLAKGWYEQYF. The CDR3 bases are TGTGCCAGCAGGGAACCGGGACTAGCGAAAGGATGGTACGAGCAGTACTTC. The rearrangement joins TRBV28 to TRBJ2-7; 10 nucleotides agree with TRBD2. Germline trimming cut 6 bases from V and 4 bases from J; bases unmatched to any gene: 15. Germline CDR1 is MDHEN and CDR2 is SYDVKM. The CDR3 runs 17 residues.

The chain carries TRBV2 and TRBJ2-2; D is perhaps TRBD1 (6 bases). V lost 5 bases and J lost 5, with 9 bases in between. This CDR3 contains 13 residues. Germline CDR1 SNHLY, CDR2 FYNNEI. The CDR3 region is CASSNRATGELFF. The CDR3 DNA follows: TGTGCCAGCAGTAACAGGGCTACCGGGGAGCTGTTTTTT.

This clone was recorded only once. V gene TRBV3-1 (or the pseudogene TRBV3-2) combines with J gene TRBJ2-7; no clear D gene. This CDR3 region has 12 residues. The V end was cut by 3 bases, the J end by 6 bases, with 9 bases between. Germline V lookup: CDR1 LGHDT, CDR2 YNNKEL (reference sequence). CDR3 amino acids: CASSHLNGEQYF. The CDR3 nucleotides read TGTGCCAGCAGCCACTTGAACGGCGAGCAGTACTTC.

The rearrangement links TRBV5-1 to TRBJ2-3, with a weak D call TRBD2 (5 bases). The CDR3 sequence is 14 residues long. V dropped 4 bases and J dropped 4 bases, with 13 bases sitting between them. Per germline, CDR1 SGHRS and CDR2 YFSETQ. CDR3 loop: CASSPNGLSDTQYF. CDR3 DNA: TGCGCCAGCAGCCCTAACGGACTTTCAGATACGCAGTATTTT.

The chain's CDR3 is CASSSANSGNTIYF. The CDR3 region has the DNA TGCGCCAGCAGCTCGGCGAACTCTGGAAACACCATATATTTT. The V call is TRBV5-1, the J call TRBJ1-3, with D uncertain. V was pared by 3 bases and J by 0 bases, with 7 bases between. This CDR3 has 14 amino acids. Germline V gene lookup returns CDR1 SGHRS and CDR2 YFSETQ.

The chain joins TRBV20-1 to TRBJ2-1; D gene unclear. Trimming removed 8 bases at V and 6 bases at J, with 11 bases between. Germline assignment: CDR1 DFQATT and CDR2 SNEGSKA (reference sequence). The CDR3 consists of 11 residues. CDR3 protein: CSLKRFNEQFF. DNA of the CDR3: TGCAGTTTAAAAAGGTTCAATGAGCAGTTCTTC.

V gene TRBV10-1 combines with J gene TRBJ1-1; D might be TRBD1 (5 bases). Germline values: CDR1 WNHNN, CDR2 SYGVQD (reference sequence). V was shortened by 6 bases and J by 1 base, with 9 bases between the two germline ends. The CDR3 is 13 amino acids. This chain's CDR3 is CASRATANTEAFF. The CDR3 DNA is TGCGCCAGCAGAGCGACAGCGAACACTGAAGCTTTCTTT.

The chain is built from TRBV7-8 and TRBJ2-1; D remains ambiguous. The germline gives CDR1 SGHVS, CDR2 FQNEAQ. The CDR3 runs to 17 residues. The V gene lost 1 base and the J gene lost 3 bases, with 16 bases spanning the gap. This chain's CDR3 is CASSLGSALADYNEQFF. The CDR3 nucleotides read TGTGCCAGCAGCTTAGGGTCGGCCCTCGCGGACTACAATGAGCAGTTCTTC.

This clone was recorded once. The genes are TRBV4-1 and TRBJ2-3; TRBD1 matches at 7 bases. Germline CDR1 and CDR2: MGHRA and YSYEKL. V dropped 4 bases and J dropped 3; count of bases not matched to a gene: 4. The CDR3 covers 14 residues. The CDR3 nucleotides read TGCGCCAGCAGCCTGGGACAGACGACAGATACGCAGTATTTT. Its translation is CASSLGQTTDTQYF.

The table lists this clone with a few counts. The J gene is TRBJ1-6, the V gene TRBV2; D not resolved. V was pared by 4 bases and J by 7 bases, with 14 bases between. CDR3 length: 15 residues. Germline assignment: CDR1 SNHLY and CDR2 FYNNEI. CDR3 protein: CASSAQVMDNSPLHF. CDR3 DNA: TGTGCCAGCAGTGCCCAGGTGATGGACAATTCACCCCTCCACTTT.

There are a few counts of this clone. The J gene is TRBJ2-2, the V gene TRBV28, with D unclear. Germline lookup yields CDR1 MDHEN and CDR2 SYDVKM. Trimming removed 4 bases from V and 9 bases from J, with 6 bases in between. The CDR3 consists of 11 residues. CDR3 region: CASSSGRELFF. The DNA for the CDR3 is TGTGCCAGCAGTTCCGGCCGGGAGCTGTTTTTT.

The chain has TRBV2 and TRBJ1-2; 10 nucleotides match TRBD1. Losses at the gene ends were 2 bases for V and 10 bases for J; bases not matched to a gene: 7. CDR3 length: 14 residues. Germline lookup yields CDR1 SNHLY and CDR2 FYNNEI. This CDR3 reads CASSELRTGGLYTF. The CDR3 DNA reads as TGTGCCAGCAGTGAACTTAGGACAGGGGGTCTCTACACCTTC.

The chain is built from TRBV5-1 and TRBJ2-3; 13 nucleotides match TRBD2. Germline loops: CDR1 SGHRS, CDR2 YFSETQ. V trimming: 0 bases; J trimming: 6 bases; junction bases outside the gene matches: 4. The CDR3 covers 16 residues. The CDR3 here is CASSLGTSGRADTQYF. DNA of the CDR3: TGCGCCAGCAGCTTGGGGACTAGCGGGAGAGCGGATACGCAGTATTTT. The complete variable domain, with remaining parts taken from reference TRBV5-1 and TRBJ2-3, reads KAGVTQTPRYLIKTRGQQVTLSCSPISGHRSVSWYQQTPGQGLQFLFEYFSETQRNKGNFPGRFSGRQFSNSRSEMNVSTLELGDSALYLCASSLGTSGRADTQYFGPGTRLTVL.

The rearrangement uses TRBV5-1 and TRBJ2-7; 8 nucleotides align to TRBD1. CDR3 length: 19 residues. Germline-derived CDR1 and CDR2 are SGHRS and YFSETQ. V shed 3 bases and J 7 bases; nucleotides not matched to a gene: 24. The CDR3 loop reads CASSWDRQGTPLNTREQYF. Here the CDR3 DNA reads TGCGCCAGCAGCTGGGACCGACAGGGGACCCCCTTGAATACTCGGGAGCAGTACTTC.

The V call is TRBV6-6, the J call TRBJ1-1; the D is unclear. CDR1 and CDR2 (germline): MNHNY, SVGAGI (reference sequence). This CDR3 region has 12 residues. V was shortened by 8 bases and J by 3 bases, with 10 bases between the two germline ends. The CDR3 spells CASERTDTEAFF. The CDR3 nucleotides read TGTGCCAGCGAGCGAACTGACACTGAAGCTTTCTTT.

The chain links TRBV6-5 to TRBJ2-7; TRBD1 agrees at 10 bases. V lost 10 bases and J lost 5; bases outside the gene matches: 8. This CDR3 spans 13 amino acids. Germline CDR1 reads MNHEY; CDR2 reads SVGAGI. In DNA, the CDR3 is TGTGCCACCGACCGGGACAGGGGAGACGAGCAGTACTTC. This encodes CATDRDRGDEQYF.

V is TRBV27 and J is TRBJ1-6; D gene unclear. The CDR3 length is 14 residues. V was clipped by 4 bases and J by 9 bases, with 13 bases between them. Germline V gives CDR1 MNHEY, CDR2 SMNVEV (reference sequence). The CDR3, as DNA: TGTGCCAGCAGTTCATTAGTTCGGGGTTCACCCCTCCACTTT. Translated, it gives CASSSLVRGSPLHF.